The clone carrying this T cell receptor (beta chain) was seen more than once but under ten times. This CDR3 has 15 residues. Germline V gene lookup returns CDR1 SGHTA and CDR2 FQGNSA. Deletions cut 5 bases from V and 4 bases from J, with 17 bases between. The data originate from a study of CD8 T cells in ankylosing spondylitis. As the method for making TCR beta libraries, quantitative 5'-RACE with molecular barcodes was used. TCRdb fed the 5' RACE reads into MiXCR, producing one record per CDR3 protein. Among about 240,000 distinct CDR3 sequences listed, roughly a tenth were seen once. The TCR sequence derives from a male donor with ankylosing spondylitis or in good health (not recorded which). Sequenced material: blood, either unsorted or a sorted T cell fraction (not recorded which). The chain uses TRBV7-2 and TRBJ1-1; D is possibly TRBD1 (5 bases). The CDR3 DNA reads as TGTGCCAGCAGCGCACAAACGGGGGTAGGCACTGAAGCTTTCTTT. It yields the protein CASSAQTGVGTEAFF.